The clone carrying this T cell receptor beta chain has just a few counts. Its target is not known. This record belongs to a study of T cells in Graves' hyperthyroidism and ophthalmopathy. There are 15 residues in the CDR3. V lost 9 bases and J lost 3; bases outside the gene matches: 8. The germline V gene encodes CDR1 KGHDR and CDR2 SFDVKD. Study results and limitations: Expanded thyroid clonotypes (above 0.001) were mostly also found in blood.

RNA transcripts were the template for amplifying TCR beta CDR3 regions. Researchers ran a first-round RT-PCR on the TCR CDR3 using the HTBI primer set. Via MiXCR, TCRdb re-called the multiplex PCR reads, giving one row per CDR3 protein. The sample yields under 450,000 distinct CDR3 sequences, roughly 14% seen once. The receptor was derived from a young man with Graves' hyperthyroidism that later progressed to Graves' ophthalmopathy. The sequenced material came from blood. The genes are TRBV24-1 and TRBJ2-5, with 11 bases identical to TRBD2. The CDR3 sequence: CATSPGTSGKETQYF. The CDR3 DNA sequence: TGTGCCACCTCCCCCGGGACTAGCGGTAAAGAGACCCAGTACTTC.